This TCR beta chain stems from a study of CD8 T cells in Susac syndrome. Findings and limits, study-wide: The study's TCR sequencing and HLA analysis drew on a certain number of individuals. That number was acknowledged as relatively small.

The CDR3 covers 15 residues. V lost 0 bases and J lost 2, with 11 bases in between. The germline CDR1 and CDR2 sequences are LGHDT and YNNKEL (reference sequence). Sequencing of TCR beta was carried out in blood CD8+ and CD4+ T cells. TEMRA cells underwent FACS enrichment and CD8+ and CD4+ T cells underwent negative isolation. Reverse transcription used roughly 0.5 to 1 ug RNA and random hexamers. Multiplex PCR with immunoSEQ amplified the TCR beta CDR3 across 54 Vbeta and 13 Jbeta. From the immunoSEQ multiplex PCR reads, TCRdb called clonotypes with MiXCR, one entry per CDR3 protein. The data hold roughly 130,000 distinct CDR3 sequences, with nearly 95% observed a single time. With regard to this clonotype: The antigen remains undetermined.

Material: CD4+ T cells from PBMCs. The chain is built from TRBV3-1 and TRBJ2-7; possible D gene TRBD2, 6 bases. The TCR comes from a human donor in good health. CDR3 sequence (DNA): TGTGCCAGCAGCCAAGAGAGGAGGGGCCCCTACGAGCAGTACTTC. This codes for CASSQERRGPYEQYF.